Following are 9 T cell receptor beta chains from one sample sequenced in a study of T cells in Graves' hyperthyroidism and ophthalmopathy. Amplified TCR beta CDR3 regions derived from RNA transcripts. First-round RT-PCR with HTBI primers amplified the TCR CDR3 region. TCRdb redid the calling of the multiplex PCR reads with MiXCR, one entry per CDR3 protein. The sample holds 600,000 to 850,000 distinct CDR3 sequences, 18% seen once. Sequencing was done on a sample of blood. The origin of the receptors is a woman between 50 and 59 years old with Graves' hyperthyroidism that later progressed to Graves' ophthalmopathy.

There are many counts of this clonotype. The rearrangement links TRBV30 to TRBJ1-2, with unresolved D. CDR1 and CDR2 (germline): GTSNPN, SVGIG (reference sequence). With 3 bases removed from V and 3 bases from J, the gap between germline ends came to 11 bases. The CDR3 consists of 13 residues. CDR3 sequence (DNA): TGTGCCTGGAGCCGCGGGCAAGACTATGGCTACACCTTC. Encoded protein: CAWSRGQDYGYTF.

This clonotype was observed many times. J is TRBJ2-7 and V is TRBV20-1; a weak D match, TRBD1 (5 bases). The CDR3 consists of 12 residues. Trimming stripped 7 bases from V and 2 bases from J, with 12 bases between. Germline CDR1 and CDR2: DFQATT and SNEGSKA (reference sequence). CDR3 DNA: TGCAGTGGATGGGCCAGGGCCTACGAGCAGTACTTC. Amino acids: CSGWARAYEQYF.

This clonotype was picked up a small number of times. This chain connects TRBV9 to TRBJ1-2, with a weak D call TRBD1 (5 bases). With 0 bases removed from V and 8 bases from J, the gap between germline ends came to 17 bases. Germline V gives CDR1 SGDLS, CDR2 YYNGEE. The CDR3 extends over 15 amino acids. This CDR3 is CASSVARANTHGYTF. For the CDR3, the DNA is TGTGCCAGCAGCGTAGCCAGGGCCAACACTCACGGCTACACCTTC.

This clonotype showed up just a few times. This rearrangement joins TRBV30 to TRBJ1-6; D uncertain. Between the trimmed V and J ends, which lost 2 bases and 6 bases, there was a span of 14 bases. The CDR3 is made up of 15 amino acids. Germline V gene sequence: CDR1 GTSNPN, CDR2 SVGIG (reference sequence). CDR3 sequence reads: CAWSTLDVGNSPLHF. CDR3 in DNA: TGTGCCTGGAGTACCTTGGACGTAGGTAATTCACCCCTCCACTTT.

This clonotype occurred a few times. The V call is TRBV20-1, the J call TRBJ2-5; D is unresolved. V was clipped by 6 bases and J by 2 bases, with 13 bases between them. Germline-derived CDR1 and CDR2 are DFQATT and SNEGSKA (reference sequence). There are 13 residues in the CDR3. The CDR3 DNA reads as TGCAGTGCCGACGAGTGGGGACAAGAGACCCAGTACTTC. This translates into CSADEWGQETQYF.

The chain combines TRBV4-1 with TRBJ1-5; TRBD1 aligns across 8 bases. CDR3 size: 15 residues. Germline-derived CDR1 and CDR2 are MGHRA and YSYEKL. Unmatched junction bases numbered 2, after V lost 1 base and J lost 3 bases. The CDR3 coding sequence is TGCGCCAGCAGCCAAGGGACAGGGTACAATCAGCCCCAGCATTTT. It codes for CASSQGTGYNQPQHF.

The rearrangement links TRBV29-1 to TRBJ1-1; TRBD1 agrees at 8 bases. J lost 3 bases, V lost 7 bases, and 10 bases had no gene match. Germline values: CDR1 SQVTM, CDR2 ANQGSEA. The CDR3 has 14 residues. CDR3 DNA: TGCAGCGCGACTGGACAGGGTTACGACACTGAAGCTTTCTTT. This translates into CSATGQGYDTEAFF. Full variable domain (outside the CDR3, taken from reference TRBV29-1 and TRBJ1-1): SAVISQKPSRDICQRGTSLTIQCQVDSQVTMMFWYRQQPGQSLTLIATANQGSEATYESGFVIDKFPISRPNLTFSTLTVSNMSPEDSSIYLCSATGQGYDTEAFFGQGTRLTVV.

The V call is TRBV14, the J call TRBJ2-6; maybe TRBD2 (5 bases). V lost 2 bases to trimming and J lost 4 bases, with 15 bases between them. CDR1 and CDR2 (germline): SGHDN, FVKESK. This CDR3 region has 17 residues. CDR3 in DNA: TGTGCCAGCAGCCAATCCATCGGGGTCTCGGGGGCCAACGTCCTGACTTTC. As protein: CASSQSIGVSGANVLTF. Full variable domain (missing parts from reference TRBV14 and TRBJ2-6): EAGVTQFPSHSVIEKGQTVTLRCDPISGHDNLYWYRRVMGKEIKFLLHFVKESKQDESGMPNNRFLAERTGGTYSTLKVQPAELEDSGVYFCASSQSIGVSGANVLTFGAGSRLTVL.

This clonotype appeared a single time. A junction boundary mismatches the germline segment, possibly from a read error. CDR3 DNA: TGTGCCAGCTGTTTCTCGGGGACAGGGGGCTATGGCTACACCTTC. Residues: CASCFSGTGGYGYTF. This rearrangement joins TRBV27 to TRBJ1-2; TRBD1 agrees at 11 bases. From germline, CDR1 is MNHEY and CDR2 SMNVEV (reference sequence). The CDR3 sequence is 15 residues long.